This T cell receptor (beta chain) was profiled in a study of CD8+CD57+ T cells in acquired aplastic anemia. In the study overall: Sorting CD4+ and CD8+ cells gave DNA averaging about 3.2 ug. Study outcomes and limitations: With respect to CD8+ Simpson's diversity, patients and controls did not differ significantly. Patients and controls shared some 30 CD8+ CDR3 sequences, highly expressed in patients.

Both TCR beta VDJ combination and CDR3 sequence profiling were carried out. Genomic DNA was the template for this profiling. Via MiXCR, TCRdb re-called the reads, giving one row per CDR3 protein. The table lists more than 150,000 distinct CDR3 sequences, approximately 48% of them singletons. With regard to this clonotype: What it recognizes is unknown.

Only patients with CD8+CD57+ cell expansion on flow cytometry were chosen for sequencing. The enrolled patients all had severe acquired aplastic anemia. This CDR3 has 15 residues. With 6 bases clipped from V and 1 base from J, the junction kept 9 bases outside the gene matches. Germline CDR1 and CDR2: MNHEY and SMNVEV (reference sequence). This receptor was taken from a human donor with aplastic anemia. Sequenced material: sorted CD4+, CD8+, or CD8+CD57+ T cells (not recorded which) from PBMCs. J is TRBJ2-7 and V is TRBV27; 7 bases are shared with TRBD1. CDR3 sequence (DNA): TGTGCCAGCAGGACCAAGGCGACAGGGTCCTACGAGCAGTACTTC. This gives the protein CASRTKATGSYEQYF.